This T cell receptor beta chain was identified in a study of blood T cell repertoires in COVID-19. Produced via immunoSEQ multiplex PCR; TCRdb's table is partial and in-frame only. The sample lists approximately 350,000 clones, roughly nine tenths occurring once. The receptor's source is a woman aged 25 to 45 who had recovered from COVID-19. The sample consisted of PBMCs or T cells enriched from blood (not recorded which).

This CDR3 is CASRTHRYSNQPQHF. In DNA form, the CDR3 reads TGTGCCAGTAGAACTCACAGATATAGCAATCAGCCCCAGCATTTT. V and J are TRBV19 and TRBJ1-5; D not certain. The CDR3 covers 15 residues. Germline V lookup: CDR1 LNHDA, CDR2 SQIVND (reference sequence). Trimming shortened V by 6 bases and J by 0 bases, and 12 bases separated the two germline ends.